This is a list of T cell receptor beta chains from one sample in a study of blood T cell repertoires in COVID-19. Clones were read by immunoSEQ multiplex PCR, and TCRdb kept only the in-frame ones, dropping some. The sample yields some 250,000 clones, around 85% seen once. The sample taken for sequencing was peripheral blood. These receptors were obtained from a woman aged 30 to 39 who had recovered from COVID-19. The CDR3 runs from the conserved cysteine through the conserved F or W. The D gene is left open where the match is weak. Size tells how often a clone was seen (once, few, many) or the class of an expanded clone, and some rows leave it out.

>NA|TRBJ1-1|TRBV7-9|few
TGTGCCAGCAGCACCCGGAGTTTCTCAGACACTGAAGCTTTCTTT
CASSTRSFSDTEAFF
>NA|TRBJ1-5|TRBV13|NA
TGTGCCAGCAGCCAGGGCACTGGCAATCAGCCCCAGCATTTT
CASSQGTGNQPQHF
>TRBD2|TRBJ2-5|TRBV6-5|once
TGTGCCAGCAGTTACCGGACTAGCGGGACAGAGACCCAGTACTTC
CASSYRTSGTETQYF
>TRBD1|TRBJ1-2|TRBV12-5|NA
TGTGCTAGTGCTACTGACAGGGCCTATGGCTACACCTTC
CASATDRAYGYTF
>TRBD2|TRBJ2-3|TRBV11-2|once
TGTGCCAGCAGCTTAGTAGCGGGGGGATTCACAGATACGCAGTATTTT
CASSLVAGGFTDTQYF
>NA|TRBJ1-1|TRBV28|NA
TGTGCCAGCAGTTTCGGGGGGCGGACTGAAGCTTTCTTT
CASSFGGRTEAFF
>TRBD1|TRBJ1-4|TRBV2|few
TGTGCCAGCAGCTTTGACAGGGAAAATGAAAAACTGTTTTTT
CASSFDRENEKLFF
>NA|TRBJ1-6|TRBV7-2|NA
TGTGCCAGCAGCTACGCAGCGGGGGGATCACCCCTCCACTTT
CASSYAAGGSPLHF
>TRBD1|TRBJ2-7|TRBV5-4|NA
TGTGCCAGCAGCGCGACTGGGCAGGGGGTGTACGAGCAGTACTTC
CASSATGQGVYEQYF
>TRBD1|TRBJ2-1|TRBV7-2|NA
TGTGCCAGCAGAGTCGGACAGGGCCCCTACAATGAGCAGTTCTTC
CASRVGQGPYNEQFF
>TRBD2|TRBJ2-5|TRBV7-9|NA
TGTGCCAGCAGCCACCGGGGGGGGATCCAAGAGACCCAGTACTTC
CASSHRGGIQETQYF
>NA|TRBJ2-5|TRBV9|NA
TGTGCCAGCAGCGCACAGGGATGGGAGACCCAGTACTTC
CASSAQGWETQYF
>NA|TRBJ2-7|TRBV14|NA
TGTGCCAGCAGCCAAGACTGGAGCGGACTTCGGATGACTAACGAGCAGTACTTC
CASSQDWSGLRMTNEQYF
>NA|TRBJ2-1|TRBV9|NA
TGTGCCAGCAGCCCGAGCTCCTACAATGAGCAGTTCTTC
CASSPSSYNEQFF
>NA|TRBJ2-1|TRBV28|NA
TGTGCCAGCAGTCTAGGAGTCTACAATGAGCAGTTCTTC
CASSLGVYNEQFF
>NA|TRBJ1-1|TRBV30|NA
TGTGCCTGGAGGGCAGGGCCCACTGAAGCTTTCTTT
CAWRAGPTEAFF
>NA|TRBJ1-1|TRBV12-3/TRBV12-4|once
TGTGCCAGCAGACAGGGATTGAACACTGAAGCTTTCTTT
CASRQGLNTEAFF
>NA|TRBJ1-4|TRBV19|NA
TGTGCCAGTAGCCTAACGGCAACTAATGAAAAACTGTTTTTT
CASSLTATNEKLFF
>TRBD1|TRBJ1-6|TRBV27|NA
TGTGCCAGCAGTTTCACAGGGGGCCCTAATTCACCCCTCCACTTT
CASSFTGGPNSPLHF
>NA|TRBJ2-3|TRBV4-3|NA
TGCGCCAGCAGCCAAGAAGGGAGGGGGGGGACAGATACGCAGTATTTT
CASSQEGRGGTDTQYF
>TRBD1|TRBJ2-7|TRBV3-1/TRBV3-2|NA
TGTGCCAGCAGCTCCAAAGCCCCCAGGGGGCGCTACGAGCAGTACTTC
CASSSKAPRGRYEQYF
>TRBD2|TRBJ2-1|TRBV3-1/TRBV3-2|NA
TGTGCCAGCAGCCAAGATGGCGGCTGGCGGGGGAGCGGTTTCTATGAGCAGTTCTTC
CASSQDGGWRGSGFYEQFF
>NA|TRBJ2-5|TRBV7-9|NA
TGTGCCAGCAGCGGGGACTTCCAAGAGACCCAGTACTTC
CASSGDFQETQYF
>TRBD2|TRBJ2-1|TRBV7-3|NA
TGTGCCAGCAGCCCAACTAGCGGGGTTACCCAGTTCTTC
CASSPTSGVTQFF
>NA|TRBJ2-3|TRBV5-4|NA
TGTGCCAGCAGCTTTGCCGCGGGGGCTAGCACAGATACGCAGTATTTT
CASSFAAGASTDTQYF
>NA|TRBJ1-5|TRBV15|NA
TGTGCCACCAGCAGAGATCTCAATCAGCCCCAGCATTTT
CATSRDLNQPQHF
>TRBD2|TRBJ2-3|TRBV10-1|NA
TGCGCCAGCAGTCAGACTAGCGGGGGGAGCACAGATACGCAGTATTTT
CASSQTSGGSTDTQYF
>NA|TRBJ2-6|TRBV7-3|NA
TGTGCCAGCAGCTCCCAACCCCATTTTCCAGACTCTGGGGCCAACGTCCTGACTTTC
CASSSQPHFPDSGANVLTF
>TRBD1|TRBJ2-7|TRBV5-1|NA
TGCGCCAGCAGCTTGGACGTGGGGACAGGGCCGTACTTC
CASSLDVGTGPYF
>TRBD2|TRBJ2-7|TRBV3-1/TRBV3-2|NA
TGTGCCAGCAGCCAAGTCCGATGGGAGGGCGAGCTCGATTTTCCCTACGAGCAGTACTTC
CASSQVRWEGELDFPYEQYF
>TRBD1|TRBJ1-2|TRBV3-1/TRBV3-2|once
TGTGCCAGCAGCCAAGTAGGGGGCGCGGGCTACACCTTC
CASSQVGGAGYTF
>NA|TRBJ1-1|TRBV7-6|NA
TGTGCCAGCAGCCCTGGACCCAACGGAGGGACTGAAGCTTTCTTT
CASSPGPNGGTEAFF
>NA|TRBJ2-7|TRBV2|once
TGTGCCAGCAGACCCCCGAGCTCCTACGAGCAGTACTTC
CASRPPSSYEQYF
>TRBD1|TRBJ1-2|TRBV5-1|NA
TGCGCCAGCAGCTTGGAAGCGGGACAGGGCTACTATGGCTACACCTTC
CASSLEAGQGYYGYTF
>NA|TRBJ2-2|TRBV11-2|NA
TGTGCCAGCAGCTCTGTGGGCGGGGCCGGGGAGCTGTTTTTT
CASSSVGGAGELFF
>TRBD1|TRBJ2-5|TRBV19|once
TGTGCCAGTAGTATAAGGGGGCAGGAGACCCAGTACTTC
CASSIRGQETQYF
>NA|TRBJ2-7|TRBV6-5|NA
TGTGCCAGCAGCCGGGATCTCGGGCTCGAGCAGTACTTC
CASSRDLGLEQYF
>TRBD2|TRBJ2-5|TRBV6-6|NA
TGTGCCAGCAGCCCACCGGGGGGGGAGACCCAGTACTTC
CASSPPGGETQYF
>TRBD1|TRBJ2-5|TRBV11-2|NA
TGTGCCAGCAGCCCGTGGACAGGGGTAGAGACCCAGTACTTC
CASSPWTGVETQYF
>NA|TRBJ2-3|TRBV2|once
TGTGCCAGCAGTGAATTTGGAGGGTACACAGATACGCAGTATTTT
CASSEFGGYTDTQYF
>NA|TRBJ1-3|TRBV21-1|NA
TGTGCCAGCAGCAAAGGGGACAGGGGGCTTGGAAACACCATATATTTT
CASSKGDRGLGNTIYF
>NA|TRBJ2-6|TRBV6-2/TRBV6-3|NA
TGTGCCAGCAGTTACCCCGGGGGATTGTCTGGGGCCAACGTCCTGACTTTC
CASSYPGGLSGANVLTF
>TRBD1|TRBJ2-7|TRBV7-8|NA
TGTGCCAGCAGCCCAGTGTGGGACAGGGGACACGAGCAGTACTTC
CASSPVWDRGHEQYF
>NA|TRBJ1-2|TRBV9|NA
TGTGCCAGCAGCCTCGATATGGCGGGGAACTATGGCTACACCTTC
CASSLDMAGNYGYTF
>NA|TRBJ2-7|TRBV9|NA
TGTGCCAGCAGGCCAGGGGAAGTGGGCGAGCAGTACTTC
CASRPGEVGEQYF
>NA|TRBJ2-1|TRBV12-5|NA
TGTGCTAGTGTTCTACGCCTGCCGAGCTCCTACAATGAGCAGTTCTTC
CASVLRLPSSYNEQFF
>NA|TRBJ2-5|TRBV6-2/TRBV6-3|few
TGTGCCAGCAGTTACTCACTGGGAGTCCAAGAGACCCAGTACTTC
CASSYSLGVQETQYF
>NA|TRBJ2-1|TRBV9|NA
TGTGCCAGCAGCGGGATAATTAGCGACCCTTCCTACAATGAGCAGTTCTTC
CASSGIISDPSYNEQFF
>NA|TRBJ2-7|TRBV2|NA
TGTGCCAGCAGTGAATGGCAGGGGGGAACCTCCTTATACGAGCAGTACTTC
CASSEWQGGTSLYEQYF
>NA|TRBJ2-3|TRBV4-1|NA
TGCGCCAGCAGCCAGATCGCGGGGGCGGGGAGATCAGATACGCAGTATTTT
CASSQIAGAGRSDTQYF
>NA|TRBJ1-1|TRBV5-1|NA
TGCGCCAGCAGGTCATCTACAGGGAGCACTGAAGCTTTCTTT
CASRSSTGSTEAFF
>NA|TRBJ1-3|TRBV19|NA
TGTGCCAGTAGTACCGGGAGCCCTGGAAACACCATATATTTT
CASSTGSPGNTIYF
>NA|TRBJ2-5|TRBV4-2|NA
TGTGCCAGCAGCCAAGATAGGGGGGAGGGAAGGCGAGAGACCCAGTACTTC
CASSQDRGEGRRETQYF
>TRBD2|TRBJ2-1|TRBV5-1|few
TGCGCCAGCAGCTTTAGCGGGGGGGCCTACAATGAGCAGTTCTTC
CASSFSGGAYNEQFF
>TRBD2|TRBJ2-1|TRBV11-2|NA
TGTGCCAGCAAATTCGGGGGAGCGGGGCTCTACAATGAGCAGTTCTTC
CASKFGGAGLYNEQFF
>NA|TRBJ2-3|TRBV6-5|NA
TGTGCCAGCAGGAGGGGGGACTACTACACAGATACGCAGTATTTT
CASRRGDYYTDTQYF
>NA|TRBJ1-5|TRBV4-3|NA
TGCGCCAGCAGCCACTCTCGGGGCAATCAGCCCCAGCATTTT
CASSHSRGNQPQHF
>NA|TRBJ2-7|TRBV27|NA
TGTGCCGCAAGGCCCCAGGGCTCCTACGAGCAGTACTTC
CAARPQGSYEQYF
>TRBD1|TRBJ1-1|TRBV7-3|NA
TGTGCCAGCAGCCTACAGGGGGGGAACACTGAAGCTTTCTTT
CASSLQGGNTEAFF